The T cell receptor (beta chain) under discussion was sequenced for a study of T cells after yellow fever vaccination (dated by TCRdb to between 2019 and 2020). Background on the whole study: The SMART-Seq v4 Ultra Low Input RNA kit was used to prepare libraries from fractions with low cell numbers. The cohort comprised two healthy male donors, one aged 18 to 30 and one aged 30 to 39 years. Bulk PBMC replicates and cell subsets were isolated from blood drawn at multiple timepoints before and after both primary and secondary immunization. To follow T-cell clones before and after both primary and booster YFV17D yellow fever vaccination, bulk TCR alpha and beta repertoires underwent longitudinal sequencing.

This clonotype was counted between two and nine times. Its binding antigen is unknown. No clone much larger than this one lies a single base away; base qualities are absent. TCR cDNA was synthesized by 5'RACE template switching, through which a universal primer site and unique molecular identifiers were introduced. Priming of cDNA synthesis was performed from both the TCR alpha and TCR beta constant segments. Two PCR steps were used to amplify libraries, with sample barcodes and sequencing adapters being added in the second step. Sequencing of libraries was performed on Illumina HiSeq 2500 (2x100 bp) or NovaSeq (2x150 bp). The authors processed their data as follows. MIGEC was used to demultiplex reads and collapse the reads into UMI consensus sequences, and MiXCR was used for V(D)J alignment. Using edgeR on replicate PBMC samples, clonotypes were called vaccine-responding if FDR was below 0.01 and the log2 fold change was above 5 up to day 15. Each bulk clonotype received a CD4 or CD8 identity based on whether the sequenced CD4 or CD8 repertoire contained that clonotype at higher abundance. TCRdb reran the public reads through fastp at Q25 and MiXCR, keeping productive beta chains. Identical CDR3 protein sequences are pooled into one entry, listed with their most common genes and DNA. For this entry, the V and J calls and clone size follow TCRdb and not the study's own pipeline. Recorded for this sample are about 230,000 distinct CDR3 sequences; roughly 6.2% of them occurred a single time. The top ten hold around 1.1% of the sample.

The research as a whole found: Most clones expanded after primary vaccination were re-detected after the booster (96% of CD4 and more than 70% of CD8), suggesting broad memory maintenance. A small fraction of clonotypes showed up in both the CD4 and CD8 compartments, probably as a result of convergent recombination. Compared with the primary T-cell response, the secondary T-cell response was weaker but faster, peaking on day 5 rather than day 15. The study included only a couple of donors, which limits how far the findings can be generalized. Computational filtering was required because FACS-sorted repertoires could contain abundant contaminating clonotypes from the bulk population.

Taken with the paper, the label for treatment or condition translates to: live attenuated yellow fever vaccine strain. A standard Ficoll-Paque protocol was used to isolate PBMCs from peripheral blood. CD4 and CD8 T-cell fractions were isolated with Dynabeads CD4 and CD8 positive selection kits. TriZol was used to extract RNA from bulk PBMCs, from CD4 and CD8 fractions, and from dextramer-positive and dextramer-negative fractions. CDR1 MNHEY and CDR2 SVGAGI are derived from the germline V gene. Taken from cysteine to phenylalanine, the CDR3 has 15 residues. Only the CDR3 DNA stays, 45 bases, in frame from base 1. V is cut back by 0 bases and J by 6 bases, with 4 bases in the junction unmatched.

The chain couples TRBV6-5 to TRBJ2-7; the junction holds 11 bases that match TRBD2. The sequenced sample was CD4+ T cells sorted from PBMCs, obtained on the day of the yellow fever booster vaccination. This sequence was found in a man aged 30-40 years who received the YFV17D yellow fever vaccine. The DNA sequence reads TGTGCCAGCAGTTACTCGAGTCTAGCGGGAGGCGAGCAGTACTTC. Its amino acids are CASSYSSLAGGEQYF.